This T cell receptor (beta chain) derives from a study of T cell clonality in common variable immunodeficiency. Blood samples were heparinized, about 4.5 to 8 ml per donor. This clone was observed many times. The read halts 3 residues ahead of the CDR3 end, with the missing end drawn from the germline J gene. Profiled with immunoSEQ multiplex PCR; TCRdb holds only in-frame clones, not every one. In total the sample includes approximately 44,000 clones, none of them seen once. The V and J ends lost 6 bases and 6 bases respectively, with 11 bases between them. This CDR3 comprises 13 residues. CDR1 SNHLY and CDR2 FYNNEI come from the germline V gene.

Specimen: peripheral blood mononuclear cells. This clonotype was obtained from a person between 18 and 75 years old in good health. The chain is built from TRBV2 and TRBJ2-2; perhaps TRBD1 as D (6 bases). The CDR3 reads CASSRGQSGELFF. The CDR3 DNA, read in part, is TGTGCCAGCAGCCGAGGACAGTCCGGGGAG.